These 11 T cell receptor beta chains share one sample of origin, sequenced in a study of control samples from healthy donors and cancer patients. The assay was immunoSEQ multiplex PCR, and TCRdb's table has in-frame clones only and misses some. In the table there are 120,000 or so clones, approximately 92% of which are singletons. Sequencing was performed on PBMCs. All receptors come from a man older than 75 with head and neck cancer.

This clone appeared once. This chain links TRBV29-1 with TRBJ1-3; no clear D gene. V lost 0 bases to trimming and J lost 4 bases, with 4 bases between them. Germline assignment: CDR1 SQVTM and CDR2 ANQGSEA. CDR3 length: 12 residues. The CDR3 loop is CSVEDGGNTIYF. The CDR3 DNA sequence: TGCAGCGTTGAAGATGGGGGAAACACCATATATTTT.

The count of this clone is one. The V call is TRBV11-3, the J call TRBJ2-7, with 9 bases matching TRBD2. The V gene's germline CDR1 is SGHNT and CDR2 YENEEA. CDR3 length equals 14 residues. The V segment lost 4 bases and the J segment 2 bases; nucleotides outside the gene matches: 3. CDR3 amino acids: CASSSSGNAYEQYF. The CDR3 DNA reads TGTGCCAGCAGCTCTAGCGGGAACGCCTACGAGCAGTACTTC. The full variable domain, with the rest looked up from reference TRBV11-3 and TRBJ2-7, is EAGVVQSPRYKIIEKKQPVAFWCNPISGHNTLYWYLQNLGQGPELLIRYENEEAVDDSQLPKDRFSAERLKGVDSTLKIQPAELGDSAVYLCASSSSGNAYEQYFGPGTRLTVT.

In DNA, the CDR3 is TGTGCCAGCAGTTACGGGACAGGGGCCGAGCAGTACTTC. Amino acids: CASSYGTGAEQYF. The chain is built from TRBV6-5 and TRBJ2-7, with 10 bases lining up with TRBD1. This CDR3 is 13 amino acids long. The junction had 1 base not matched to a gene; V was cut back by 2 bases and J by 6 bases. CDR1 and CDR2 (germline): MNHEY, SVGAGI.

The chain is built from TRBV12-3 or TRBV12-4 and TRBJ1-2; D unclear. The CDR3 extends over 13 amino acids. Trimming pared 7 bases from V and 1 base from J, leaving 10 bases between. CDR3 protein: CASKNGVNYGYTF. CDR3 bases: TGTGCCAGCAAGAATGGGGTTAACTATGGCTACACCTTC.

The genes are TRBV15 and TRBJ2-7; no firm D call. V lost 4 bases and J 6 bases, leaving 16 bases between the germline ends. The CDR3 contains 14 residues. CDR1 LNHNV and CDR2 YYDKDF come from the germline V gene (reference sequence). The CDR3 bases are TGTGCCACCAGCATAGAGGCTAGAATGGGCGAGCAGTACTTC. It encodes CATSIEARMGEQYF.

The genes are TRBV7-2 and TRBJ2-7; no definite D call. Germline values: CDR1 SGHTA, CDR2 FQGNSA. Trimming removed 5 bases from V and 2 bases from J, with 16 bases in between. This CDR3 has 15 amino acids. The DNA of the CDR3 is TGTGCCAGCAGCGGCAGTCCTCGAGAGGCCTACGAGCAGTACTTC. This gives the protein CASSGSPREAYEQYF.

V gene TRBV6-1 combines with J gene TRBJ1-4; the match to TRBD1 covers 9 bases. The V segment lost 0 bases and the J segment 0 bases; nucleotides outside the gene matches: 5. The germline gives CDR1 MNHNS, CDR2 SASEGT. The CDR3 has 18 amino acids. The CDR3: CASSEASGQGTTNEKLFF. For the CDR3, the DNA is TGTGCCAGCAGTGAAGCGTCCGGACAGGGGACAACTAATGAAAAACTGTTTTTT.

J is TRBJ2-7 and V is TRBV7-6; 9 nucleotides line up with TRBD2. Germline assignment: CDR1 SGHVS and CDR2 FNYEAQ. J was trimmed by 2 bases and V by 1 base; bases with no gene match: 3. The CDR3 is 15 amino acids. Written as DNA, the CDR3 is TGTGCCAGCAGCTTAGGCCTAGCGGGAACCTACGAGCAGTACTTC. Amino acid sequence: CASSLGLAGTYEQYF.

The chain is built from TRBV6-2 or TRBV6-3 and TRBJ1-6, with D perhaps TRBD1 (5 bases). The length of the CDR3 is 18 residues. CDR1 and CDR2 from the germline V gene are MNHEY and SVGEGT. Trimming took off 5 bases at V and 6 bases at J, with 23 bases between the two ends. The CDR3 DNA reads TGTGCCAGCAGTAGCAGTGGACCCATCGGGGGAGGTAATTCACCCCTCCACTTT. Translated: CASSSSGPIGGGNSPLHF.

The chain recombines TRBV9 with TRBJ2-5; 11 positions match TRBD2. The V segment lost 0 bases and the J segment 1 base; nucleotides outside the gene matches: 2. Germline CDR1 reads SGDLS; CDR2 reads YYNGEE. There are 16 residues in the CDR3. CDR3 protein: CASSVAGLAVQETQYF. As DNA, the CDR3 is TGTGCCAGCAGCGTAGCGGGACTAGCGGTCCAAGAGACCCAGTACTTC.

This clone was recorded once. V gene TRBV19 combines with J gene TRBJ1-4; 7 bases align to TRBD1. Per germline, CDR1 LNHDA and CDR2 SQIVND (reference sequence). The V and J ends lost 3 bases and 7 bases, in that order; junction bases with no gene match: 8. The CDR3 is 15 amino acids. The CDR3 sequence is CASSIPQGWGEKLFF. In nucleotides, the CDR3 is TGTGCCAGTAGTATCCCACAGGGGTGGGGTGAAAAACTGTTTTTT.